The 3 T cell receptor beta chains in this list originate from one sample, sequenced in a study of T-cell memory formation after mild COVID-19. TCRdb reprocessed the 5' RACE reads with MiXCR, giving one entry per CDR3 protein. This table has fewer than 700,000 distinct CDR3 sequences, 20% to 25% appearing once. The sequenced sample consisted of PBMCs or a T cell subset sorted from them (not recorded which). These receptors were taken from an adult woman who had mild COVID-19 (a few samples of this study predate the infection). Cell type and time point are not known.

A few counts support this clonotype. The V and J genes are TRBV5-1 and TRBJ2-1; 7 bases line up with TRBD2. CDR3 length equals 13 residues. Germline values: CDR1 SGHRS, CDR2 YFSETQ. The junction had 3 bases not matched to a gene; V was cut back by 0 bases and J by 9 bases. In DNA form, the CDR3 reads TGCGCCAGCAGCTTGGTGCCGGGGGGTGAGCAGTTCTTC. This gives the protein CASSLVPGGEQFF.

The genes are TRBV10-3 and TRBJ2-1, with 7 nucleotides matching TRBD2. The CDR3 length is 14 residues. CDR1 is ENHRY and CDR2 is SYGVKD in the germline V gene. The ends lost 6 bases at V and 3 bases at J; junction bases unmatched: 5. In nucleotides, the CDR3 is TGTGCCATCAGCGGACTAGGGGTCTACAATGAGCAGTTCTTC. It translates to CAISGLGVYNEQFF.

The CDR3 loop is CASSPPMSGGNQPQHF. The CDR3 DNA sequence: TGTGCCAGCTCACCACCTATGTCAGGGGGCAATCAGCCCCAGCATTTT. The chain couples TRBV18 to TRBJ1-5; weak D call: TRBD1 (6 bases). Trimming took off 0 bases at V and 2 bases at J, with 11 bases between the two ends. Per germline, CDR1 KGHSH and CDR2 LQKENI. The CDR3 has 16 amino acids.